This T cell receptor (beta chain) was documented in a study of blood T cells in healthy people across ages. With a J-beta primer mix and a sample-barcoded 5' primer, a second PCR ran 7 to 11 cycles. Each cDNA was tagged by a template-switch adaptor containing 12 random nucleotides. TCRdb analysed the 5' RACE reads with MiXCR anew, one entry per CDR3 protein. The sample includes about 1.6 million distinct CDR3 sequences, roughly a third of them seen just once. Whole-study results and caveats: Aged donors had fewer naive CD4+ cells and lower diversity than long-lived donors. It was not known whether donors were CMV positive (a possible confounder of expanded clonotype changes). While age rose, TCR beta diversity per million T cells dropped in a roughly linear way.

As for this clonotype: The antigen is not known.

CDR3 length equals 17 residues. Trimming took off 1 base at V and 0 bases at J, with 13 bases between the two ends. The germline V gene has CDR1 MGHRA and CDR2 YSYEKL. The receptor comes from a woman aged 25 to 45 in good health. The gene calls are TRBV4-1 and TRBJ1-3, with D hard to call. Sequencing was carried out using blood. The DNA for the CDR3 is TGCGCCAGCAGCCAAGGTGCAGGCCCGAACTCTGGAAACACCATATATTTT. Its translation: CASSQGAGPNSGNTIYF.